These 16 T cell receptor beta chains share one sample of origin, sequenced in a study of shared clonotypes between healthy human individuals. Sequencing was performed with immunoSEQ multiplex PCR; in TCRdb, only in-frame clones are kept and a portion is missing. The sample records 2 million to 2.5 million clones, over 85% being singletons. The sequenced material came from naive CD4+ T cells from PBMCs. Stated subset: CD45RA+ positively selected. The receptors shown here come from a man between 18 and 29 years old in good health. Some clones in this sample may be carry-over from other donors' samples.

The chain uses TRBV7-2 and TRBJ2-4, with 8 bases fitting TRBD1. This CDR3 is built from 12 residues. V shed 1 base and J 15 bases; nucleotides not matched to a gene: 5. The germline CDR1 and CDR2 sequences are SGHTA and FQGNSA. CDR3 sequence reads: CASSLGTGSMYF. In DNA, the CDR3 is TGTGCCAGCAGCTTAGGGACAGGGAGTATGTACTTC.

The chain joins TRBV7-2 to TRBJ1-1; D possibly corresponds to TRBD1 (6 bases). The CDR3 has 14 amino acids. From germline, CDR1 is SGHTA and CDR2 FQGNSA. Trimming took off 0 bases at V and 3 bases at J, with 8 bases between the two ends. CDR3 DNA: TGTGCCAGCAGCTTAGCAGGGGGATACACTGAAGCTTTCTTT. Translated, it gives CASSLAGGYTEAFF.

V gene TRBV6-6 combines with J gene TRBJ1-3, with 9 bases matching TRBD1. After removal of 2 bases from V and 2 bases from J, the junction contained 4 bases not matched to a gene. CDR3 length: 16 residues. Germline assignment: CDR1 MNHNY and CDR2 SVGAGI (reference sequence). The CDR3 reads CASSYGTGNPGNTIYF. The CDR3 region has the DNA TGTGCCAGCAGTTACGGGACAGGGAACCCTGGAAACACCATATATTTT.

V and J are TRBV28 and TRBJ2-1; no definite D call. V lost 2 bases and J lost 5, with 13 bases in between. From germline, CDR1 is MDHEN and CDR2 SYDVKM. The CDR3 has 15 amino acids. The CDR3 DNA follows: TGTGCCAGCAGTTTAATTGGTCGGCCAGACAATGAGCAGTTCTTC. Its protein is CASSLIGRPDNEQFF.

This clone was seen a single time. The chain employs TRBV4-1 and TRBJ2-7; possibly TRBD1 for D (6 bases). There are 14 residues in the CDR3. V lost 3 bases and J 2 bases, leaving 11 bases between the germline ends. Germline V lookup: CDR1 MGHRA, CDR2 YSYEKL. The CDR3 region is CASSHATGPYEQYF. The CDR3 region has the DNA TGCGCCAGCAGCCACGCTACAGGGCCCTACGAGCAGTACTTC.

The chain recombines TRBV19 with TRBJ2-2, with D perhaps given as TRBD1 or TRBD2 (6 bases each). The CDR3 covers 17 residues. V was pared by 7 bases and J by 5 bases, with 23 bases between. Germline V gene sequence: CDR1 LNHDA, CDR2 SQIVND (reference sequence). CDR3 sequence: CASKDRGTKHTTGELFF. The CDR3 DNA reads as TGTGCCAGTAAAGATCGGGGGACAAAACACACAACCGGGGAGCTGTTTTTT.

This chain connects TRBV18 to TRBJ1-3; D remains ambiguous. Trimming cost V 2 bases and J 4 bases, with 12 bases left between them. The CDR3 has 15 residues. In germline, CDR1 is KGHSH, CDR2 LQKENI. This CDR3 reads CASSPGPLPGNTIYF. CDR3 coding DNA: TGTGCCAGCTCACCAGGTCCACTCCCCGGAAACACCATATATTTT.

The chain joins TRBV5-5 to TRBJ2-7; unclear D gene. Trimming took 0 bases from V and 6 from J, leaving 10 bases between them. CDR1 SGHKS and CDR2 YYEKEE come from the germline V gene (reference sequence). This CDR3 has 13 amino acids. The CDR3 loop is CASSLAQIGEQYF. The CDR3 region has the DNA TGTGCCAGCAGCTTGGCCCAAATCGGCGAGCAGTACTTC.

This clone was recorded only once. The genes are TRBV25-1 and TRBJ2-5; D is unclear. Trimming removed 3 bases from V and 7 bases from J, with 15 bases in between. Germline V lookup: CDR1 MGHDK, CDR2 SYGVNS. The CDR3 length is 14 residues. The CDR3 sequence: CASSDSGPLGTQYF. The DNA of the CDR3 is TGTGCCAGCAGTGACTCCGGGCCCCTCGGGACCCAGTACTTC.

V usage is TRBV28 and J usage is TRBJ1-1; D not certain. V was shortened by 2 bases and J by 3 bases, with 10 bases between the two germline ends. This CDR3 is 14 amino acids long. Germline V gene lookup returns CDR1 MDHEN and CDR2 SYDVKM. CDR3 region: CASSLGFRDTEAFF. The CDR3 DNA follows: TGTGCCAGCAGTTTAGGATTTCGGGACACTGAAGCTTTCTTT. The entire variable domain, with the rest obtained from reference TRBV28 and TRBJ1-1, is as follows: DVKVTQSSRYLVKRTGEKVFLECVQDMDHENMFWYRQDPGLGLRLIYFSYDVKMKEKGDIPEGYSVSREKKERFSLILESASTNQTSMYLCASSLGFRDTEAFFGQGTRLTVV.

CDR3 sequence (DNA): TGCGCCAGCCGGACTAGCGGGACAGACTACAATGAGCAGTTCTTC. It is translated as CASRTSGTDYNEQFF. The chain uses TRBV5-1 and TRBJ2-1, with TRBD2 matching over 12 bases. With V trimmed by 7 bases and J by 3 bases, 5 bases remained unmatched. Looked up from germline, CDR1 is SGHRS and CDR2 is YFSETQ. This CDR3 has 15 residues.

The genes are TRBV23-1 and TRBJ2-7; D gene uncertain. TRBV23-1 qualifies as an ORF whose function is uncertain. The CDR3 is 12 amino acids. V lost 8 bases, J lost 3 bases, and 11 bases lay in between. This CDR3 reads CASLVRYYEQYF. The DNA for the CDR3 is TGCGCCAGCTTGGTCAGGTACTACGAGCAGTACTTC.

The rearrangement uses TRBV6-1 and TRBJ1-5; D unresolved. V shed 6 bases and J shed 2 bases, with 11 bases lying between them. The V gene's germline CDR1 is MNHNS and CDR2 SASEGT. This CDR3 contains 14 residues. CDR3 sequence: CASRVPTGNQPQHF. DNA of the CDR3: TGTGCCAGCAGGGTCCCGACGGGCAATCAGCCCCAGCATTTT.

The chain links TRBV9 to TRBJ2-1; D gene ambiguous. This CDR3 spans 16 amino acids. Germline lookup yields CDR1 SGDLS and CDR2 YYNGEE. Between the trimmed V and J ends, which lost 4 bases and 6 bases, there was a span of 20 bases. CDR3 region: CASSPRSGPSGNEQFF. CDR3 DNA: TGTGCCAGCAGCCCCCGATCGGGCCCCTCGGGCAATGAGCAGTTCTTC.

This clone occurred once. Other nucleotide sequences from this sample produce the same CDR3. The chain recombines TRBV28 with TRBJ2-6; no firm D call. The CDR3 totals 15 residues. The V and J ends lost 5 bases and 0 bases respectively, with 8 bases between them. The germline CDR1 and CDR2 sequences are MDHEN and SYDVKM. CDR3: CASSRTSSGANVLTF. For the CDR3, the DNA is TGTGCCAGCAGTAGAACCAGCTCTGGGGCCAACGTCCTGACTTTC. Full variable domain (missing parts from reference TRBV28 and TRBJ2-6): DVKVTQSSRYLVKRTGEKVFLECVQDMDHENMFWYRQDPGLGLRLIYFSYDVKMKEKGDIPEGYSVSREKKERFSLILESASTNQTSMYLCASSRTSSGANVLTFGAGSRLTVL.

The chain joins TRBV28 to TRBJ2-2, with D unclear. Germline loops: CDR1 MDHEN, CDR2 SYDVKM. Between the trimmed V and J ends, which lost 3 bases and 2 bases, there was a span of 13 bases. This CDR3 contains 16 residues. The CDR3 protein is CASSFLRLTNTGELFF. CDR3 sequence (DNA): TGTGCCAGCAGTTTCTTACGACTCACTAACACCGGGGAGCTGTTTTTT.